A selection of T cell receptor beta chains follows, all from one sample in a study of beta chain features in type 1 diabetes. Some clones are missing from TCRdb's copy, which holds only in-frame ones; the method was immunoSEQ multiplex PCR. The table includes roughly 150,000 clones, 8.5% to 14% detected once. Sequenced sample: central memory CD4+ T cells from blood. The receptors were sampled from a young man in good health. Both conserved end residues are part of each CDR3. A D gene is named only where the DNA matches it firmly. The listing skips clone size in some rows; elsewhere it reads once, few, many or a size class.

D,V,J,size,CDR3,DNA
TRBD1,TRBV28,TRBJ1-1,.,CASITQGVGNTEAFF,TGTGCCAGCATCACCCAGGGGGTAGGGAACACTGAAGCTTTCTTT
TRBD1,TRBV7-9,TRBJ2-5,few,CASSQWLRTGALETQYF,TGTGCCAGCAGCCAATGGTTGAGGACAGGGGCCCTGGAGACCCAGTACTTC
.,TRBV9,TRBJ1-5,few,CASSPRGVGDQPQHF,TGTGCCAGCAGCCCACGCGGGGTAGGGGATCAGCCCCAGCATTTT
TRBD2,TRBV7-2,TRBJ2-1,few,CASSSRTSGSVNNEQFF,TGTGCCAGCAGCTCGAGGACTAGCGGATCCGTAAACAATGAGCAGTTCTTC
.,TRBV4-2,TRBJ2-2,.,CASSQDWAAVNTGELFF,TGTGCCAGCAGCCAAGATTGGGCTGCAGTGAACACCGGGGAGCTGTTTTTT
.,TRBV6-1,TRBJ1-2,few,CASRDRPYGYTF,TGTGCCAGCAGGGATAGACCCTATGGCTACACCTTC
.,TRBV9,TRBJ1-1,few,CASSAGAGMNTEAFF,TGTGCCAGCAGCGCCGGGGCCGGGATGAACACTGAAGCTTTCTTT
.,TRBV2,TRBJ1-2,.,CASTYTANYGYTF,TGTGCCAGCACTTACACAGCTAACTATGGCTACACCTTC
TRBD1,TRBV28,TRBJ1-6,.,CASSGPGQGASPLHF,TGTGCCAGCAGTGGGCCGGGACAGGGGGCATCACCCCTCCACTTT
TRBD1,TRBV6-6,TRBJ2-7,medium-sized,CASSPQGVYEQYF,TGTGCCAGCAGTCCACAGGGGGTGTACGAGCAGTACTTC
.,TRBV29-1,TRBJ1-2,few,CSVNRALGGYTF,TGCAGCGTTAACAGGGCCCTCGGCGGCTACACCTTC
.,TRBV7-9,TRBJ2-7,.,CASSPNVYEQYF,TGTGCCAGCAGCCCCAATGTGTACGAGCAGTACTTC
TRBD2,TRBV4-1,TRBJ2-5,few,CASSPRAGGRETQYF,TGCGCCAGCAGCCCCCGAGCGGGAGGTCGGGAGACCCAGTACTTC
.,TRBV27,TRBJ1-2,many,CASSLSGFNYGYTF,TGTGCCAGCAGTTTATCCGGGTTTAACTATGGCTACACCTTC
TRBD1,TRBV7-9,TRBJ2-1,few,CASSLRQGLNEQFF,TGTGCCAGCAGCTTACGACAGGGGCTTAATGAGCAGTTCTTC
TRBD1,TRBV28,TRBJ1-4,few,CASSSGGVGKLFF,TGTGCCAGCAGTTCAGGGGGCGTGGGGAAACTGTTTTTT
TRBD1,TRBV7-3,TRBJ1-2,.,CASSPAGQGYGYTF,TGTGCCAGCAGCCCCGCCGGACAGGGGTATGGCTACACCTTC
TRBD2,TRBV19,TRBJ2-5,.,CASSIGLARGGQETQYF,TGTGCCAGTAGTATCGGGCTAGCGCGGGGAGGGCAAGAGACCCAGTACTTC
.,TRBV27,TRBJ1-1,.,CASSFWSGAGTEAFF,TGTGCCAGCAGTTTTTGGTCGGGGGCGGGCACTGAAGCTTTCTTT
TRBD2,TRBV14,TRBJ2-1,many,CASSQKTSGNYNEQFF,TGTGCCAGCAGCCAGAAGACTAGCGGGAATTACAATGAGCAGTTCTTC
TRBD2,TRBV10-3,TRBJ2-1,few,CAISASGGAYEQFF,TGTGCCATCAGTGCTAGCGGGGGAGCGTATGAGCAGTTCTTC
.,TRBV28,TRBJ2-7,.,CASTDFSYEQYF,TGTGCCAGCACCGACTTCTCCTACGAGCAGTACTTC
.,TRBV5-5,TRBJ2-6,few,CASSLDSGANVLTF,TGTGCCAGCAGCTTAGATTCTGGGGCCAACGTCCTGACTTTC
TRBD1,TRBV10-3,TRBJ1-6,.,CAIKDRGNSPLHF,TGTGCCATCAAGGACAGGGGTAATTCACCCCTCCACTTT
.,TRBV9,TRBJ2-5,.,CASSGRNQETQYF,TGTGCCAGCAGCGGACGGAACCAAGAGACCCAGTACTTC
.,TRBV14,TRBJ1-2,.,CASSAPGTPTGYTF,TGTGCCAGCAGCGCGCCCGGGACACCAACCGGCTACACCTTC
.,TRBV30,TRBJ1-1,.,CAWSTLRTEAFF,TGTGCCTGGAGTACCCTGCGGACTGAAGCTTTCTTT
TRBD2,TRBV14,TRBJ2-1,many,CASSRRRGGSYNEQFF,TGTGCCAGCAGCCGAAGACGGGGGGGCTCCTACAATGAGCAGTTCTTC
TRBD2,TRBV11-2,TRBJ2-2,many,CASRRLAAFAGELFF,TGTGCCAGCAGGCGACTAGCGGCTTTCGCCGGGGAGCTGTTTTTT
.,TRBV7-9,TRBJ2-1,.,CASSRPAGSYNEQFF,TGTGCCAGCAGCCGCCCAGCGGGCTCCTACAATGAGCAGTTCTTC
TRBD1,TRBV29-1,TRBJ1-3,few,CSAGQGGNTIYF,TGCAGCGCTGGACAGGGAGGAAACACCATATATTTT